The 18 T cell receptor beta chains below were found in one sample sequenced in a study of tumor and adjacent non-tumor tissue in lung cancer (dated by TCRdb to the late 2010s). Library method: multiplex PCR. The instrument given in TCRdb is Illumina HiSeq 2500. TCRbeta libraries were constructed through three rounds of nested PCR with primers (Table S4) according to protocols adapted from ARM-PCR. TCRdb reworked the public reads: Q25 trimming with fastp, MiXCR clone assembly, productive beta chains retained. Every distinct CDR3 protein forms one entry, paired with its most common genes and DNA. This sample is represented by about 50,000 distinct CDR3 sequences; around three quarters of them were singletons. The leading ten clones occupy around a quarter of the sample. RNA was isolated from bulk, unsorted tissue, and RNA quality was assessed with a NanoDrop ND-1000 and an Agilent 2100. The normal lung samples consisted of distant non-tumor tissue collected more than 3 cm from the tumor edge.

The sequencing sample was made of distant non-tumor lung tissue. Receptor source: a woman between 55 and 75 years old with non-small cell lung cancer.

Worth noting for this clonotype: One junction end disagrees with the germline gene, perhaps due to a read error. The chain is built from TRBV6-1 and TRBJ1-4; no firm D call. CDR1 MNHNS and CDR2 SASEGT come from the germline V gene. This CDR3 contains 14 residues. CDR3 bases: TGTGCCGGCAGTGTTACCGTCACTGGGGATAAACTGTTTTTT. Its protein is CAGSVTVTGDKLFF.

Comment on this clonotype: The junction differs from germline at one of its ends, possibly a read error. CDR3 sequence reads: CANRSPDGQGRYEQYF. The CDR3 DNA reads as TGTGCCAACAGAAGCCCGGATGGGCAGGGGCGATACGAGCAATACTTC. The rearrangement joins TRBV6-2 or TRBV6-3 to TRBJ2-7; TRBD1 is a possible D gene (6 bases). The CDR3 sequence is 16 residues long. CDR1 is MNHEY and CDR2 is SVGEGT in the germline V gene.

This clonotype came up once. V gene TRBV29-1 combines with J gene TRBJ2-5; D remains unclear. V was clipped by 7 bases and J by 5 bases, with 14 bases between them. CDR3 size: 12 residues. CDR1 SQVTM and CDR2 ANQGSEA come from the germline V gene. For the CDR3, the DNA is TGCAGCGCCGAAGAAATGGGGGAGACCCAGTACTTC. It yields the protein CSAEEMGETQYF.

In the case of this clonotype: This may arise from a read error, as a much more abundant clone is one base away. The V gene is TRBV7-8, the J gene TRBJ1-5; D gene unclear. Germline CDR1 and CDR2: SGHVS and FQNEAQ. The CDR3 is 14 amino acids. This CDR3 is CASGLVSRNQPQHF. The CDR3 bases are TGTGCCAGCGGCTTAGTTTCCAGAAATCAGCCCCAGCATTTT.

A note on this clonotype: Compared with germline, one end of the junction differs, possibly owing to a read error. In DNA form, the CDR3 reads TGTGCCAGCAAGCTGACAGGGACAAGTTCACCCCTCCATTTT. Its protein product is CASKLTGTSSPLHF. The chain uses TRBV6-2 or TRBV6-3 and TRBJ1-6, with 7 bases that match TRBD1. Germline values: CDR1 MNHEY, CDR2 SVGEGT. CDR3 length: 14 amino acids.

The chain is built from TRBV13 and TRBJ2-7; D is undetermined. V was cut by 9 bases and J by 8 bases, with 20 bases left in between. This CDR3 comprises 13 residues. Germline values: CDR1 PRHDT, CDR2 FYEKMQ (reference sequence). The chain's CDR3 is CARSAPFEYKQYF. As DNA, the CDR3 is TGTGCCAGAAGCGCGCCCTTTGAGTACAAGCAGTACTTC.

As regards this clonotype: A junction boundary mismatches the germline segment, possibly from a read error. The chain joins TRBV7-8 to TRBJ2-2; D is possibly TRBD2 (6 bases). The CDR3 consists of 15 residues. CDR1 and CDR2 from the germline V gene are SGHVS and FQNEAQ. The CDR3 DNA follows: TGTGCTAGCAGCTCTGCGGGGACCGGTACCGGGGAGCTGTTTTTT. It translates to CASSSAGTGTGELFF. Full variable domain (outside the CDR3, taken from reference TRBV7-8 and TRBJ2-2): GAGVSQSPRYKVAKRGQDVALRCDPISGHVSLFWYQQALGQGPEFLTYFQNEAQLDKSGLPSDRFFAERPEGSVSTLKIQRTQQEDSAVYLCASSSAGTGTGELFFGEGSRLTVL.

This rearrangement joins TRBV28 to TRBJ1-6; tentative D call: TRBD1 (5 bases). Germline values: CDR1 MDHEN, CDR2 SYDVKM. CDR3 length equals 14 residues. Trimming removed 5 bases from V and 9 bases from J, with 14 bases in between. The CDR3 sequence is CASSPQGGSSPLHF. In DNA, the CDR3 is TGTGCCAGCAGTCCCCAGGGAGGGAGTTCACCCCTCCACTTT.

In the case of this clonotype: With a much larger clone just one base away, this may be a read error. This rearrangement joins TRBV7-8 to TRBJ2-5; no clear D. The V end lost 4 bases, the J end lost 0 bases, and 9 bases lay between the germline ends. This CDR3 contains 14 residues. Germline V lookup: CDR1 SGHVS, CDR2 FQNEAQ. The CDR3 is CASSYRHNQETQYF. Written as DNA, the CDR3 is TGTGCCAGCAGCTACCGACATAACCAAGAGACCCAGTACTTC.

Details on this clonotype: The conserved phenylalanine or tryptophan is not found at the CDR3 terminus, so this likely reflects a read error. The chain joins TRBV29-1 to TRBJ2-7; the D is unclear. The germline V gene has CDR1 SQVTM and CDR2 ANQGSEA. The CDR3 runs 13 residues. CDR3 loop: CSVLDTFSFEQYL. In DNA form, the CDR3 reads TGCAGCGTTTTAGACACATTCTCCTTCGAGCAGTACCTC.

V usage is TRBV5-4 and J usage is TRBJ2-3; TRBD1 is a possible D gene (6 bases). This CDR3 spans 15 amino acids. Between the trimmed V and J ends, which lost 5 bases and 6 bases, there was a span of 19 bases. Looked up from germline, CDR1 is SGHNT and CDR2 is YYREEE (reference sequence). The CDR3 coding sequence is TGTGCCAGCAGAATAGGGGGTAAAGACACGGATACGCAGTATTTT. Translated: CASRIGGKDTDTQYF.

This clonotype appeared a few times. The J gene is TRBJ2-5, the V gene TRBV7-2; 8 positions agree with TRBD1. J gave up 7 bases and V 2 bases, and 12 bases lay outside the gene matches. CDR1 SGHTA and CDR2 FQGNSA come from the germline V gene. The CDR3 is 16 amino acids. The chain's CDR3 is CASSLSASGGEGTQYF. CDR3 in DNA: TGTGCCAGCAGCTTAAGTGCGTCAGGGGGCGAAGGGACCCAGTACTTC.

Details on this clonotype: This may come from a read error, since a much larger clone is one base off. The V call is TRBV5-4, the J call TRBJ2-2; weak D call: TRBD2 (6 bases). CDR3 length: 16 amino acids. CDR1 and CDR2 (germline): SGHNT, YYREEE (reference sequence). The CDR3 region has the DNA TGTGCCAGCAGCTTTTCCGCGGGACGGCCGGCCGGGGAGCCGTTTTTT. Amino acid sequence: CASSFSAGRPAGEPFF. Full variable domain (rest looked up from reference TRBV5-4 and TRBJ2-2): ETGVTQSPTHLIKTRGQQVTLRCSSQSGHNTVSWYQQALGQGPQFIFQYYREEENGRGNFPPRFSGLQFPNYSSELNVNALELDDSALYLCASSFSAGRPAGEPFFGEGSRLTVL.

Remarks on this clonotype: The missing conserved phenylalanine or tryptophan at the end of this CDR3 makes a read error likely. The DNA is omitted, as the CDR3 cannot be located on it reliably, and the CDR3 follows TCRdb's listing. The rearrangement uses TRBV12-3 or TRBV12-4 and TRBJ2-4; TRBD1 is taken as the D call from the table, unchecked against the DNA. The CDR3 totals 13 residues, both ends included. CDR3 loop: CASSAQTGEVQYS.

Remarks on this clonotype: An end of the junction does not agree with germline; a read error may underlie this. The V call is TRBV6-2 or TRBV6-3, the J call TRBJ2-6; D might be TRBD1 (5 bases). Germline loops: CDR1 MNHEY, CDR2 SVGEGT. The CDR3 has 15 residues. The CDR3 region is CAGSYSAAGANLLAF. The DNA of the CDR3 is TGTGCCGGCAGTTACTCGGCAGCTGGGGCCAACCTCCTGGCTTTC.

In regard to this clonotype: No conserved phenylalanine or tryptophan ends this CDR3, so it is likely a read error. The rearrangement uses TRBV6-2 or TRBV6-3 and TRBJ1-2; perhaps TRBD1 as D (5 bases). V dropped 6 bases and J dropped 4 bases, with 12 bases sitting between them. Germline V gene data show CDR1 as MNHEY and CDR2 as SVGEGT. The CDR3 sequence is 13 residues long. The CDR3 region is CASRRLGLYGYTS. The CDR3 DNA is TGTGCCAGCAGGCGCTTGGGGCTCTATGGCTACACCTCC.

As concerns this clonotype: A read error may account for a junction end that differs from germline. This chain links TRBV4-1 with TRBJ1-1; D remains unclear. The V gene's germline CDR1 is MGHRA and CDR2 YSYEKL. The CDR3 loop spans 14 amino acids. The CDR3 DNA reads as TGCGCCAGCAGCCAATCTATCATCCACACTGAAGCTTTCTTC. This gives the protein CASSQSIIHTEAFF.

This clonotype was seen only once. The chain has TRBV12-3 or TRBV12-4 and TRBJ1-2, with unresolved D. Trimming pared 3 bases from V and 4 bases from J, leaving 18 bases between. This CDR3 is built from 16 residues. The CDR3 DNA is TGTGCCAGCAGTTTGGGCAGAGATGCAAACCTCTATGGCTACACCTTC. This encodes CASSLGRDANLYGYTF.